This T cell receptor beta chain was sequenced for a study of blood T cell repertoires in COVID-19. Study information: Donors in the United States, Italy and Spain gave samples during acute or convalescent COVID-19. Sample material is recorded as cDNA or gDNA derived from T cells, B-cell-depleted T cells, or PBMCs.

CDR3 size: 13 residues. The V and J ends lost 2 bases and 10 bases respectively, with 12 bases between them. Per the germline V gene, CDR1 is MGHDK and CDR2 is SYGVNS. In the original processing: Reference gene primer amplification in the assay estimated nucleated cell counts. Produced via immunoSEQ multiplex PCR; TCRdb's table is partial and in-frame only. Clone size and V and J calls were adopted from that table, with D and trimming inferred from the DNA. The repertoire holds about 130,000 clones, with about 77% as singletons. The receptor was derived from an elderly man with acute or convalescent COVID-19. Sequenced input: peripheral blood. The chain uses TRBV25-1 and TRBJ2-1; D call uncertain. This CDR3 reads CASSEIEMFEQFF. CDR3 bases: TGTGCCAGCAGTGAAATTGAGATGTTCGAGCAGTTCTTC.